The entry below gives a single T cell receptor beta chain sequence along with its context. The target antigen is unknown. This sample was taken from a study of CD8 T cells in ankylosing spondylitis. Study findings and constraints: There were earlier reports of some motif variants in reactive arthritis synovial fluid and blood. According to the report, clones linked to the disease were significantly enriched in matched synovial fluid samples taken from ankylosing spondylitis patients. With a CD8+ phenotype, disease-linked clones were relatively rare in peripheral blood. A motif of under 10 highly homologous TCR beta variants was seen as apparently characteristic of ankylosing spondylitis blood.

This CDR3 spans 14 amino acids. Per the germline V gene, CDR1 is ENHRY and CDR2 is SYGVKD. V was clipped by 6 bases and J by 8 bases; unmatched bases: 6. From the 5' RACE reads, TCRdb called clonotypes with MiXCR, one entry per CDR3 protein. The repertoire holds approximately 240,000 distinct CDR3 sequences, with under 30% as singletons. J is TRBJ2-1 and V is TRBV10-3, with TRBD1 matching 11 bases. The origin of this receptor is a male donor with ankylosing spondylitis or in good health (not recorded which). Sequencing was performed on blood, either unsorted or a sorted T cell fraction (not recorded which). In nucleotides, the CDR3 is TGTGCCATCAGGGAGGACAGGGGGCCTGATGAGCAGTTCTTC. Translating it yields CAIREDRGPDEQFF.